This entry lists 27 T cell receptor beta chains sequenced from one sample in a study of blood T cells in healthy people across ages. Primers used in a second PCR of roughly 7 to 12 cycles were a sample-barcoded 5' primer and a J-beta primer mix. TCRdb called the 5' RACE reads again in MiXCR, with one record for every CDR3 protein. Of some 790,000 distinct CDR3 sequences listed, 29% are singletons. Sequencing input: blood. These receptors all stem from a woman at least 80 years old in good health.

This clonotype was seen repeatedly, ten times or more. The genes are TRBV11-3 and TRBJ2-1, with D unclear. Trimming took 3 bases from V and 7 from J, leaving 10 bases between them. The CDR3 has 13 residues. CDR1 is SGHNT, CDR2 YENEEA, per germline. The CDR3 nucleotides read TGTGCCAGCAGCTTCGAGGTCGGGAATGAGCAGTTCTTC. This encodes CASSFEVGNEQFF.

This chain links TRBV7-2 with TRBJ2-3; 10 positions agree with TRBD2. The CDR3 consists of 17 residues. Germline V lookup: CDR1 SGHTA, CDR2 FQGNSA. Germline trimming cut 5 bases from V and 6 bases from J; bases unmatched to any gene: 14. Here the CDR3 reads CASSPPGLAGVGDTQYF. The CDR3 coding sequence is TGTGCCAGCAGCCCCCCGGGGCTAGCGGGAGTGGGGGATACGCAGTATTTT.

With respect to this clonotype: This could be a read error, since a much larger clone is one nucleotide away. V usage is TRBV25-1 and J usage is TRBJ2-5; 7 bases map to TRBD1. The CDR3 runs 15 residues. Germline V gene lookup returns CDR1 MGHDK and CDR2 SYGVNS. After removal of 11 bases from V and 2 bases from J, the junction contained 14 bases not matched to a gene. CDR3 DNA: TGTGCCGGCACCACAGGGGCGCCCCTACAAGAGACCCAGTACTTC. It encodes CAGTTGAPLQETQYF.

Points on this clonotype: A single base separates this from a much larger clone, so it may be a read error. This chain links TRBV29-1 with TRBJ1-1; D remains ambiguous. The CDR3 length is 13 residues. The germline CDR1 and CDR2 sequences are SQVTM and ANQGSEA. The CDR3 is CSARAGMNTEALF. The CDR3 DNA is TGCAGCGCCCGAGCGGGGATGAACACTGAAGCTTTGTTT.

This chain links TRBV20-1 with TRBJ2-4; TRBD1 agrees at 9 bases. The J call may not be correct, given that the DNA end is closer to TRBJ2-7. CDR1 DFQATT and CDR2 SNEGSKA come from the germline V gene (reference sequence). The CDR3 covers 15 residues. The CDR3 DNA is TGCAGTGCTAGAGAGAGGGGGACAGGGAGTTACGAGCAGTACTTC. This gives the protein CSARERGTGSYEQYF.

This clonotype occurred many times. The chain has TRBV9 and TRBJ2-7; no clear D gene. The germline gives CDR1 SGDLS, CDR2 YYNGEE. V shed 2 bases and J shed 5 bases, with 20 bases lying between them. This CDR3 has 16 amino acids. The CDR3 bases are TGTGCCAGCAGCGTGGGCGACCCCTCGATCGGCGACGAGCAGTACTTC. Its protein is CASSVGDPSIGDEQYF.

This clonotype was detected only a few times. The chain employs TRBV7-9 and TRBJ2-5; D tentatively fits TRBD1 or TRBD2 (6 bases each). V was cut by 6 bases and J by 13 bases, with 18 bases left in between. CDR1 SEHNR and CDR2 FQNEAQ come from the germline V gene (reference sequence). The CDR3 has 12 residues. The CDR3 DNA follows: TGTGCCAGCAGGGAGGAGATGGGGGGCCCGTACTTC. This encodes CASREEMGGPYF.

At least ten counts were recorded for this clonotype. This rearrangement joins TRBV4-2 to TRBJ2-3; D is unclear. The CDR3 sequence is 15 residues long. The V end was cut by 7 bases, the J end by 6 bases, with 20 bases between. Germline values: CDR1 LGHNA, CDR2 YNFKEQ. DNA of the CDR3: TGTGCCAGCACTCTCAGGACCCTAGATGGGGATACGCAGTATTTT. This codes for CASTLRTLDGDTQYF.

Comment on this clonotype: A much larger clone sits a single nucleotide away, making a read error possible. V gene TRBV6-2 or TRBV6-3 combines with J gene TRBJ1-2; D is uncertain. Germline V gene sequence: CDR1 MNHEY, CDR2 SVGEGT. With 10 bases removed from V and 4 bases from J, the gap between germline ends came to 13 bases. The CDR3 loop spans 12 amino acids. Here the CDR3 reads CATSEPRYGYTF. The CDR3 region has the DNA TGTGCCACGAGCGAACCGCGCTATGGCTACACCTTC.

Of note for this clonotype: One base away lies a much larger clone, so this may be a sequencing read error. The gene calls are TRBV20-1 and TRBJ2-7; possible D gene TRBD2, 5 bases. The V end lost 8 bases, the J end lost 7 bases, and 15 bases lay between the germline ends. Germline CDR1 is DFQATT and CDR2 is SNEGSKA (reference sequence). The CDR3 is made up of 11 amino acids. The CDR3 nucleotides are TGCAGTCCGAGGGTACTGAATGAGCAGTACTTC. This sequence encodes CSPRVLNEQYF.

V usage is TRBV5-5 and J usage is TRBJ1-3; D not resolved. This CDR3 is built from 14 residues. The germline V and J ends were trimmed by 4 bases and 4 bases, with 12 bases remaining between them. CDR1 and CDR2 from the germline V gene are SGHKS and YYEKEE (reference sequence). The CDR3 coding sequence is TGTGCCAGCAGCCCCGGGCCAACGGGAAACACCATATATTTT. It is translated as CASSPGPTGNTIYF.

This clonotype appeared many times. The chain combines TRBV5-1 with TRBJ2-4, with 8 positions matching TRBD2. V gave up 0 bases and J gave up 9 bases; unmatched junction bases: 8. The CDR3 is 15 amino acids. Germline-derived CDR1 and CDR2 are SGHRS and YFSETQ. CDR3 in amino acids: CASSLVASGSSIQYF. CDR3 in DNA: TGCGCCAGCAGCTTGGTTGCTAGCGGGTCTTCCATTCAGTACTTC.

The V gene is TRBV10-3, the J gene TRBJ2-3; 9 nucleotides agree with TRBD1. Germline V CDR1 and CDR2: ENHRY, SYGVKD. The CDR3 length is 13 residues. V trimming: 10 bases; J trimming: 1 base; junction bases outside the gene matches: 3. DNA of the CDR3: TGTGCCACCACAGGGGGCGGCACAGATACGCAGTATTTT. Translated, it gives CATTGGGTDTQYF.

Points on this clonotype: The junction differs from germline at one of its ends, possibly a read error. The V and J genes are TRBV11-2 and TRBJ1-6; 10 nucleotides match TRBD1. The CDR3 has 16 amino acids. Germline CDR1 is SGHAT and CDR2 is FQNNGV. The CDR3 loop reads CASSSPGQGRNSPPHF. CDR3 DNA: TGTGCCAGCAGCAGCCCGGGACAGGGGAGGAATTCACCCCCCCACTTT.

This clonotype was observed many times. The J gene is TRBJ1-1, the V gene TRBV7-9; 7 positions match TRBD1. This CDR3 is built from 14 residues. Per the germline V gene, CDR1 is SEHNR and CDR2 is FQNEAQ (reference sequence). The trim removed 5 bases at V and 1 base at J, leaving 4 bases unmatched. The CDR3 DNA follows: TGTGCCAGCAGCCCGGACAGGAGGAACACTGAAGCTTTCTTT. Its translation is CASSPDRRNTEAFF. Supplemented by reference TRBV7-9 and TRBJ1-1, the full variable domain reads DTGVSQNPRHKITKRGQNVTFRCDPISEHNRLYWYRQTLGQGPEFLTYFQNEAQLEKSRLLSDRFSAERPKGSFSTLEIQRTEQGDSAMYLCASSPDRRNTEAFFGQGTRLTVV.

The rearrangement links TRBV11-2 to TRBJ2-5; 7 nucleotides match TRBD2. Near its end, the DNA agrees better with TRBJ2-7, so the J call may be wrong. Germline CDR1 and CDR2: SGHAT and FQNNGV. CDR3 length: 15 amino acids. The CDR3 coding sequence is TGTGCCAGCAGCTTGGCTTCCGGGGGGATGGACGAGCAGTACTTC. Residues: CASSLASGGMDEQYF.

This clonotype was seen many times. The chain links TRBV7-2 to TRBJ2-5; weak D call: TRBD2 (6 bases). Germline V lookup: CDR1 SGHTA, CDR2 FQGNSA. V shed 5 bases and J shed 6 bases, with 19 bases lying between them. The CDR3 loop spans 15 amino acids. CDR3: CASSPREVAGQTQYF. The CDR3 DNA reads TGTGCCAGCAGCCCCAGGGAGGTAGCCGGACAGACCCAGTACTTC.

The V call is TRBV7-2, the J call TRBJ1-2; D remains ambiguous. This CDR3 has 11 amino acids. Between the trimmed V and J ends, which lost 4 bases and 12 bases, there was a span of 12 bases. Looked up from germline, CDR1 is SGHTA and CDR2 is FQGNSA. The CDR3 nucleotides read TGTGCCAGCAGCTCCTTTGGGCACGACACCTTC. Residues: CASSSFGHDTF.

The rearrangement uses TRBV6-6 and TRBJ1-1; TRBD1 agrees at 9 bases. Germline V gene sequence: CDR1 MNHNY, CDR2 SVGAGI (reference sequence). V shed 6 bases and J 4 bases; nucleotides not matched to a gene: 15. The CDR3 runs 17 residues. The CDR3 region has the DNA TGTGCCAGCAGCCATTGGGGTAAACCGGGACAGGGCACTGAAGCTTTCTTT. Translated, it gives CASSHWGKPGQGTEAFF.

Turning to this clonotype: A much larger clone differs from this one at a single base, so this may be a read error. This rearrangement joins TRBV4-2 to TRBJ2-7, with D unresolved. The CDR3 has 13 residues. Germline V gene sequence: CDR1 LGHNA, CDR2 YNFKEQ. CDR3 in DNA: TGTGCCGGCAGCCAAGATCTACGACGCGAGCAGTACTTC. Translated: CAGSQDLRREQYF.

This clonotype showed up many times. The chain uses TRBV27 and TRBJ1-2; a possible D gene is TRBD1 (5 bases). The length of the CDR3 is 14 residues. Germline CDR1 MNHEY, CDR2 SMNVEV (reference sequence). V was clipped by 4 bases and J by 4 bases, with 13 bases between them. The CDR3 protein is CASSYRQTSYGYTF. The CDR3 coding sequence is TGTGCCAGCAGTTATAGACAGACCTCCTATGGCTACACCTTC.

Concerning this clonotype itself: Possible read error: a much larger clone is one base away. The V call is TRBV2, the J call TRBJ2-1; possibly TRBD2 for D (6 bases). The tail of the sequence fits TRBJ2-7 better, so the J call may be wrong. Germline lookup yields CDR1 SNHLY and CDR2 FYNNEI. CDR3 size: 17 residues. As DNA, the CDR3 is TGTGCCAGCAGCCGACCGGGCGGTACTAGCTCCTACAATGAGCAGTACTTC. Translated: CASSRPGGTSSYNEQYF.

This clonotype was counted only a few times. This sequence may be a read error, since a much larger clone differs from it by one base. The J gene is TRBJ2-5, the V gene TRBV9; 8 nucleotides line up with TRBD2. The CDR3 contains 15 residues. With 2 bases clipped from V and 11 bases from J, the junction kept 14 bases outside the gene matches. The germline V gene has CDR1 SGDLS and CDR2 YYNGEE. CDR3 in amino acids: CASSVGLDFSHEQYF. In DNA, the CDR3 is TGTGCCAGCAGCGTGGGACTAGATTTTAGCCATGAGCAGTACTTC.

At least ten counts were recorded for this clonotype. The chain couples TRBV12-3 or TRBV12-4 to TRBJ1-1, with D perhaps matching TRBD1 (6 bases). CDR3 length: 14 amino acids. Trimming removed 1 base at V and 3 bases at J, with 9 bases between. The CDR3 spells CASSLDHRDTEAFF. CDR3 DNA: TGTGCCAGCAGTTTAGATCACAGGGACACTGAAGCTTTCTTT.

This clonotype has at least ten counts. The CDR3 coding sequence is TGTGCCAGCAGCCTCGGACAGGGGGGCCTTTTCTATGGCTACACCTTC. The encoded protein is CASSLGQGGLFYGYTF. The chain combines TRBV14 with TRBJ1-2; the match to TRBD1 covers 10 bases. CDR1 is SGHDN and CDR2 is FVKESK in the germline V gene. The CDR3 has 16 residues. V dropped 4 bases and J dropped 4; count of bases not matched to a gene: 9.

This clonotype was found a few times. The V gene is TRBV29-1, the J gene TRBJ2-2; D not resolved. Trimming took 6 bases from V and 1 from J, leaving 6 bases between them. This CDR3 is built from 12 residues. From germline, CDR1 is SQVTM and CDR2 ANQGSEA. CDR3 DNA: TGCAGCGTGTTCAGGAACACCGGGGAGCTGTTTTTT. Amino acid sequence: CSVFRNTGELFF.

This clonotype was seen ten or more times. The chain joins TRBV5-6 to TRBJ2-7, with D possibly matching TRBD1 (5 bases). The CDR3 covers 15 residues. Deletions cut 0 bases from V and 2 bases from J, with 12 bases between. In germline, CDR1 is SGHDT, CDR2 YYEEEE. The DNA of the CDR3 is TGTGCCAGCAGCTTGGTTCCAGGGAACCCCTACGAGCAGTACTTC. Translated, it gives CASSLVPGNPYEQYF.